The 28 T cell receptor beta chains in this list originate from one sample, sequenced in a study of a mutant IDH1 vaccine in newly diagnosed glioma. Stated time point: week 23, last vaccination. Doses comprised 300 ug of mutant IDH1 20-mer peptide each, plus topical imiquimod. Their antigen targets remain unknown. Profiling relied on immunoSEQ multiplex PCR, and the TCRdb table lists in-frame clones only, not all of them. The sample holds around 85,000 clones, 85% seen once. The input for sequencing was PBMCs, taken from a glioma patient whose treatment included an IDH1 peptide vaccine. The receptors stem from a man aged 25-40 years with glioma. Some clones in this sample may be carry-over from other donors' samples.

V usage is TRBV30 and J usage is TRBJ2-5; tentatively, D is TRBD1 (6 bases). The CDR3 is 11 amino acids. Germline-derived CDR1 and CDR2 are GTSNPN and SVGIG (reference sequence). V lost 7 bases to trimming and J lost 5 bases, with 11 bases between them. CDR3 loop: CASQGWETQYF. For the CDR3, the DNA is TGTGCCTCCCAGGGGTGGGAGACCCAGTACTTC.

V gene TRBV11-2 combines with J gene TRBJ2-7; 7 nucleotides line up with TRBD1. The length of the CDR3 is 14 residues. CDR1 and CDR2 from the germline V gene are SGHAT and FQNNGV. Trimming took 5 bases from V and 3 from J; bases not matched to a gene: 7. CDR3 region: CASSETGANYEQYF. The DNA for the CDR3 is TGTGCCAGCAGCGAAACAGGGGCCAACTACGAGCAGTACTTC.

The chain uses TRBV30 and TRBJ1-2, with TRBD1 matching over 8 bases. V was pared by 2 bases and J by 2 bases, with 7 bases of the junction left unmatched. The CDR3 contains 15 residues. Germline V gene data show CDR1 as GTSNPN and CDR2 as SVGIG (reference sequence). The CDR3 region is CAWSSDRTGNYGYTF. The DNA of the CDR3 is TGTGCCTGGAGTTCAGATCGGACAGGGAACTATGGCTACACCTTC.

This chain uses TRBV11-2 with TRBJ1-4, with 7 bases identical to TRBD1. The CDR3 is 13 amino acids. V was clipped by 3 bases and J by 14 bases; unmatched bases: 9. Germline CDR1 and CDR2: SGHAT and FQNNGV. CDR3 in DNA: TGTGCCAGCAGCTTCAGGGACAGCAAGAACCTGTTTTTT. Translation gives CASSFRDSKNLFF.

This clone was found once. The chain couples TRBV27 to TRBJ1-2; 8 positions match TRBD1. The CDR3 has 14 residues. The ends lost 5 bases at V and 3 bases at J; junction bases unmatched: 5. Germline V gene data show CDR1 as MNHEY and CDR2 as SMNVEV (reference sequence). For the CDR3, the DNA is TGTGCCAGCAGTGCCCGGGACAGGTACTATGGCTACACCTTC. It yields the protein CASSARDRYYGYTF.

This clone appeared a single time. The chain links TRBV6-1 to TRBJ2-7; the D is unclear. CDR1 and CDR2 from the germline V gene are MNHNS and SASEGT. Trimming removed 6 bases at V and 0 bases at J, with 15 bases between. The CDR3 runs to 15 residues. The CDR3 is CASRAPRASSYEQYF. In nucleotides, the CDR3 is TGTGCCAGCAGGGCCCCGCGAGCGAGCTCCTACGAGCAGTACTTC.

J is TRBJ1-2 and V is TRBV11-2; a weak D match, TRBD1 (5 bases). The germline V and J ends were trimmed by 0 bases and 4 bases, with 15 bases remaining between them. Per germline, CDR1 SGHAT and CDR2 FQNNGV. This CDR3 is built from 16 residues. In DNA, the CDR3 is TGTGCCAGCAGCTTAGATGGGGGAAGAGGGCCCTATGGCTACACCTTC. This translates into CASSLDGGRGPYGYTF.

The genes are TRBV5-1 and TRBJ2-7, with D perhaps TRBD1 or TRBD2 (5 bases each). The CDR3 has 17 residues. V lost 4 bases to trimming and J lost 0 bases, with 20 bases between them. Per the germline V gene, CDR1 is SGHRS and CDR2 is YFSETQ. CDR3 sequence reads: CASSPLTGRLSSYEQYF. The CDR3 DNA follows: TGCGCCAGCAGCCCGCTAACGGGGCGCCTCTCCTCCTACGAGCAGTACTTC.

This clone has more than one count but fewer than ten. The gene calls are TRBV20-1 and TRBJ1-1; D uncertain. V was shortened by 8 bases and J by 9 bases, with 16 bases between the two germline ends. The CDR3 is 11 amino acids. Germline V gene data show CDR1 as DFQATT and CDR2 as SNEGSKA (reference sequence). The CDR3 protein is CSPGRRSQAFF. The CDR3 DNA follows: TGCAGTCCCGGGCGACGGTCTCAAGCTTTCTTT.

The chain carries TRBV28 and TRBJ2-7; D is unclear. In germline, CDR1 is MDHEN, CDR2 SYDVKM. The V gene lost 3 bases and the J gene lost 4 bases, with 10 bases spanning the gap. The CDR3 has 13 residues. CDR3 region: CASSFDISYEQYF. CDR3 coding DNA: TGTGCCAGCAGTTTTGACATATCGTACGAGCAGTACTTC.

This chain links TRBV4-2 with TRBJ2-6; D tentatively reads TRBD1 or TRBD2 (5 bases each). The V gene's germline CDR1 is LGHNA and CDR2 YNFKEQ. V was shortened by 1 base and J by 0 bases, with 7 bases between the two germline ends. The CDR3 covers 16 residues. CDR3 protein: CASSQAGLSGANVLTF. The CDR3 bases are TGTGCCAGCAGCCAAGCGGGGCTCTCTGGGGCCAACGTCCTGACTTTC.

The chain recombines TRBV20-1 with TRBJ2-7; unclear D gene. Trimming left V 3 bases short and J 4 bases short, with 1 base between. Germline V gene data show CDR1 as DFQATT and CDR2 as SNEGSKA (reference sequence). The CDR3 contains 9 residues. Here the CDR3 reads CSARYEQYF. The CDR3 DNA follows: TGCAGTGCTAGGTACGAGCAGTACTTC.

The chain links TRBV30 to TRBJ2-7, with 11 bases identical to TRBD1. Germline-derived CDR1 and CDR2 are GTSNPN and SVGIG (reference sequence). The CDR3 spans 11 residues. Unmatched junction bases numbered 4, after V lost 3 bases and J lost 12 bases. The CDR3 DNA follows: TGTGCCTGGAGGGGACAGGGGGTAGTGTACTTC. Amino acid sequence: CAWRGQGVVYF.

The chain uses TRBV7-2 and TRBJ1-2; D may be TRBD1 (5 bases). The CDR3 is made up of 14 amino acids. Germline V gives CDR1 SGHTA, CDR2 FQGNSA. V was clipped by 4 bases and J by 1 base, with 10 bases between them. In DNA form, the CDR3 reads TGTGCCAGCAGCTCCCGGGGGGATAACTATGGCTACACCTTC. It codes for CASSSRGDNYGYTF.

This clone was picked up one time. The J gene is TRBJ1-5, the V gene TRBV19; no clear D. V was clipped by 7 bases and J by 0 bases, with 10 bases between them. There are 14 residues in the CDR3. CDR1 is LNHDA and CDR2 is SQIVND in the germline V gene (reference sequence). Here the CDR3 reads CASTQAPSNQPQHF. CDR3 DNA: TGTGCCAGTACCCAGGCCCCTAGCAATCAGCCCCAGCATTTT. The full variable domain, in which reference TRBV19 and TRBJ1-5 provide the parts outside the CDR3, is DGGITQSPKYLFRKEGQNVTLSCEQNLNHDAMYWYRQDPGQGLRLIYYSQIVNDFQKGDIAEGYSVSREKKESFPLTVTSAQKNPTAFYLCASTQAPSNQPQHFGDGTRLSIL.

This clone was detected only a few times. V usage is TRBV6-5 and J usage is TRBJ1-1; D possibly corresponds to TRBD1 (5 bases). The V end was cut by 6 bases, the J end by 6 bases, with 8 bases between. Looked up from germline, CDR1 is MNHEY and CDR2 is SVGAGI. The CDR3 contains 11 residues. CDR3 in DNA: TGTGCCAGCAGCCGGGGCCCTGAAGCTTTCTTT. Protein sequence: CASSRGPEAFF.

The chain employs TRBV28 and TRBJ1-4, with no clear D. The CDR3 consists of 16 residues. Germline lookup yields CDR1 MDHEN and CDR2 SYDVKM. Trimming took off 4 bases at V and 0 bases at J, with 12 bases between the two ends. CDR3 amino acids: CASSSSGPATNEKLFF. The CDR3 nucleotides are TGTGCCAGCAGTTCATCGGGCCCGGCAACTAATGAAAAACTGTTTTTT. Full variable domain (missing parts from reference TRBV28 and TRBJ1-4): DVKVTQSSRYLVKRTGEKVFLECVQDMDHENMFWYRQDPGLGLRLIYFSYDVKMKEKGDIPEGYSVSREKKERFSLILESASTNQTSMYLCASSSSGPATNEKLFFGSGTQLSVL.

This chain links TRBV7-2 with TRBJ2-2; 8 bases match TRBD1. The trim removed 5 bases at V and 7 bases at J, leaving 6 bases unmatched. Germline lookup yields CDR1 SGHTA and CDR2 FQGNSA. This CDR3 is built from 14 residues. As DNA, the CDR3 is TGTGCCAGCAGCCCCGCAGGGGGCTTCGGGGAGCTGTTTTTT. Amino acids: CASSPAGGFGELFF.

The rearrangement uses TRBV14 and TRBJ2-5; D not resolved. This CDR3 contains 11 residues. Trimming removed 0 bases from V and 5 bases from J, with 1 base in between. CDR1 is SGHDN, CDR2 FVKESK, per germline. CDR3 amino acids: CASSQDETQYF. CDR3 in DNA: TGTGCCAGCAGCCAAGACGAGACCCAGTACTTC.

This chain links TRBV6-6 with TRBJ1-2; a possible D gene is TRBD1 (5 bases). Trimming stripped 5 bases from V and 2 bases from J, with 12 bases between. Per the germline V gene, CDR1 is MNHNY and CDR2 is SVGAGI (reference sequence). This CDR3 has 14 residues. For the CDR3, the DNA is TGTGCCAGCAGTCCCTGGGGGGAGAACTATGGCTACACCTTC. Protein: CASSPWGENYGYTF.

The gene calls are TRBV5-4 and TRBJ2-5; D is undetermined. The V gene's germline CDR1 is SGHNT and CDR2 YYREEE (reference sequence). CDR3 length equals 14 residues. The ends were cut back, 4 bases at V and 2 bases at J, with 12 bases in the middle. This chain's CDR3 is CASSARSFQETQYF. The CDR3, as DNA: TGTGCCAGCAGCGCCCGATCGTTTCAAGAGACCCAGTACTTC. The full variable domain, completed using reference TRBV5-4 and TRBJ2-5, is ETGVTQSPTHLIKTRGQQVTLRCSSQSGHNTVSWYQQALGQGPQFIFQYYREEENGRGNFPPRFSGLQFPNYSSELNVNALELDDSALYLCASSARSFQETQYFGPGTRLLVL.

The chain's CDR3 is CAISDFSRMDRGLTGELFF. The CDR3 DNA is TGTGCCATCAGTGATTTCTCCCGCATGGACAGGGGACTCACCGGGGAGCTGTTTTTT. The V gene is TRBV10-3, the J gene TRBJ2-2; 9 bases align to TRBD1. The CDR3 has 19 residues. CDR1 is ENHRY, CDR2 SYGVKD, per germline. Germline trimming cut 3 bases from V and 4 bases from J; bases unmatched to any gene: 15.

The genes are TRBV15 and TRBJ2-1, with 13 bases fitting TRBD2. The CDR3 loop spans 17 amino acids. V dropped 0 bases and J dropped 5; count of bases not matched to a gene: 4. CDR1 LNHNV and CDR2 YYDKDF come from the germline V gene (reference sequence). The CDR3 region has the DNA TGTGCCACCAGCAGAGATCGAGGGACTAGCGGGGACAATGAGCAGTTCTTC. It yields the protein CATSRDRGTSGDNEQFF. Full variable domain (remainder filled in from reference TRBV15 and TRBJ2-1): DAMVIQNPRYQVTQFGKPVTLSCSQTLNHNVMYWYQQKSSQAPKLLFHYYDKDFNNEADTPDNFQSRRPNTSFCFLDIRSPGLGDTAMYLCATSRDRGTSGDNEQFFGPGTRLTVL.

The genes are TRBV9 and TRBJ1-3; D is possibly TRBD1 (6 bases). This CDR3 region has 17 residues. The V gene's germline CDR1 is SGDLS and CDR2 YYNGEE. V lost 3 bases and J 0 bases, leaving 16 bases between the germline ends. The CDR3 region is CASSAELNRVSGNTIYF. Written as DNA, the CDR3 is TGTGCCAGCAGCGCAGAGCTTAACAGGGTCTCTGGAAACACCATATATTTT. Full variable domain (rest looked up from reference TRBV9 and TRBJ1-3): DSGVTQTPKHLITATGQRVTLRCSPRSGDLSVYWYQQSLDQGLQFLIQYYNGEERAKGNILERFSAQQFPDLHSELNLSSLELGDSALYFCASSAELNRVSGNTIYFGEGSWLTVV.

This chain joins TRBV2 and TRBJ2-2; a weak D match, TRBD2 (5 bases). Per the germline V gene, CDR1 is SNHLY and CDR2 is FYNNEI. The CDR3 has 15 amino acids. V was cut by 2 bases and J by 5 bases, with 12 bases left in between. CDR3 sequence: CASSERRRGTGELFF. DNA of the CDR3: TGTGCCAGCAGTGAAAGGCGGAGAGGGACCGGGGAGCTGTTTTTT.

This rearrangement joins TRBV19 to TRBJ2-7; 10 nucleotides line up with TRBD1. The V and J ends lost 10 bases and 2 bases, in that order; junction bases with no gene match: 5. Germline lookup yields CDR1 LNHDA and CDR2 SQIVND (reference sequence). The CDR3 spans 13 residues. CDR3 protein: CATRDRGTYEQYF. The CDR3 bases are TGTGCCACCCGGGACAGGGGTACCTACGAGCAGTACTTC.

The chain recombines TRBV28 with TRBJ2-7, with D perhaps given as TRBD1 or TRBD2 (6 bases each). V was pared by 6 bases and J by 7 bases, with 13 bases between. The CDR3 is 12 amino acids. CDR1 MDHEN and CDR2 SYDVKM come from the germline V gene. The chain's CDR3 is CASRITGREQYF. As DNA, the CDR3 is TGTGCCAGCAGGATCACAGGGAGGGAGCAGTACTTC. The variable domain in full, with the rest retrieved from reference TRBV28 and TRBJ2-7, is DVKVTQSSRYLVKRTGEKVFLECVQDMDHENMFWYRQDPGLGLRLIYFSYDVKMKEKGDIPEGYSVSREKKERFSLILESASTNQTSMYLCASRITGREQYFGPGTRLTVT.

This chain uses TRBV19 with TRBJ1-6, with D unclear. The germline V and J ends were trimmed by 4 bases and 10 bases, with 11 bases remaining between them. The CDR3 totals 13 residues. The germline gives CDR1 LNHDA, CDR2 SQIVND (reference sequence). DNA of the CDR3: TGTGCCAGTAGTACGAGGACCTACTCACCCCTCCACTTT. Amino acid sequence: CASSTRTYSPLHF.